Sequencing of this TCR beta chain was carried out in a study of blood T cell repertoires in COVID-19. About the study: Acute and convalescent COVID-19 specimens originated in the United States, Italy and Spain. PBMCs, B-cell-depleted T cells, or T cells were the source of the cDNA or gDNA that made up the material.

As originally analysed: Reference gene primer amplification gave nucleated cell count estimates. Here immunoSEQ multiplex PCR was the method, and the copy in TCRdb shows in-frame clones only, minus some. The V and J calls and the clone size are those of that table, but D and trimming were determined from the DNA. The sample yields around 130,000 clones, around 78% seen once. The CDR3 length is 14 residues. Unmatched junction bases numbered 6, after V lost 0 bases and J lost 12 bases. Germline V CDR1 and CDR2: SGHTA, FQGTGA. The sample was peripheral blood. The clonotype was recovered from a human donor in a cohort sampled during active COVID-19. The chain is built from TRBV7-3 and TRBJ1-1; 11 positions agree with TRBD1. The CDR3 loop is CASSLTGTGGITFF. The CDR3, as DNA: TGTGCCAGCAGCTTAACTGGGACAGGGGGTATAACTTTCTTT.